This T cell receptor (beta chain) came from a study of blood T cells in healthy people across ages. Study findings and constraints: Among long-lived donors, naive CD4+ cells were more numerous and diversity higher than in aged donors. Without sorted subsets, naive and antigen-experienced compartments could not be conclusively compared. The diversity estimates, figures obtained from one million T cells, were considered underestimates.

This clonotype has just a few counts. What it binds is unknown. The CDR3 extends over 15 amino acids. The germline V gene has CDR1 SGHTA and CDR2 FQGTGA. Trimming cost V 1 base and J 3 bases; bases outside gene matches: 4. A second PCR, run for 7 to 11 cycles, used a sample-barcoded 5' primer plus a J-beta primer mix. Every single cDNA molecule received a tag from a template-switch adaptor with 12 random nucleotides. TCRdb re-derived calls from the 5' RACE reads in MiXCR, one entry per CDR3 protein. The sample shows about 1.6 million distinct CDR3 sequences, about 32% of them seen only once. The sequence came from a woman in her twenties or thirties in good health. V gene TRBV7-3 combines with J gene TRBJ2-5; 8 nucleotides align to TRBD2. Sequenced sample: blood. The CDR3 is CASSLNGGGKETQYF. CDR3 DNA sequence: TGTGCCAGCAGCTTAAACGGGGGGGGTAAAGAGACCCAGTACTTC. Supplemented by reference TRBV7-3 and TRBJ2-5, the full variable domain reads GAGVSQTPSNKVTEKGKYVELRCDPISGHTALYWYRQSLGQGPEFLIYFQGTGAADDSGLPNDRFFAVRPEGSVSTLKIQRTERGDSAVYLCASSLNGGGKETQYFGPGTRLLVL.